This T cell receptor (beta chain) stems from a study of blood T cell repertoires in COVID-19. Study-wide context: PBMCs, B-cell-depleted T cells, or T cells were the source of the cDNA or gDNA that made up the material.

Source study methods: Amplification with reference gene primers provided the estimates of nucleated cell counts. Clones were read by immunoSEQ multiplex PCR, and TCRdb kept only the in-frame ones, dropping some. V and J calls and clone size are given by that table; D and trimming were obtained from the DNA. The sample carries approximately 210,000 clones, around 80% recorded once. Per the germline V gene, CDR1 is LNHDA and CDR2 is SQIVND (reference sequence). V lost 8 bases and J 0 bases, leaving 16 bases between the germline ends. This CDR3 contains 15 residues. The origin of this receptor is a man aged 30 to 39 with active or convalescent COVID-19. Sequenced material: peripheral blood. The rearrangement links TRBV19 to TRBJ1-2; D perhaps matches TRBD1 (6 bases). The CDR3 is CASRTNRDTNYGYTF. The CDR3 DNA sequence: TGTGCCAGTCGGACGAACCGGGACACTAACTATGGCTACACCTTC.